Shown below are 19 T cell receptor beta chains from a single sample sequenced in a study of identical twins. TCRdb itself ran the 5' RACE reads through MiXCR, one entry per CDR3 protein. The sample holds fewer than 800,000 distinct CDR3 sequences; 7% to 7.5% are singletons and the top ten take around 1.6%. These data were also filed under a second study, of yellow fever vaccine responses in identical twins.

Sequencing input: PBMCs. These receptors all stem from a woman between 18 and 29 years old in good health.

The chain uses TRBV7-3 and TRBJ2-3, with 10 nucleotides matching TRBD2. Germline CDR1 reads SGHTA; CDR2 reads FQGTGA. Trimming cost V 6 bases and J 4 bases; bases outside gene matches: 4. The CDR3 covers 14 residues. The CDR3 DNA reads as TGTGCCAGCAGGGAAACTAGCGGGGCAGATACGCAGTATTTT. It specifies CASRETSGADTQYF.

This clonotype was seen many times. This chain links TRBV5-4 with TRBJ2-7; 9 nucleotides line up with TRBD2. J was trimmed by 3 bases and V by 4 bases; bases with no gene match: 8. The germline V gene encodes CDR1 SGHNT and CDR2 YYREEE (reference sequence). The CDR3 length is 15 residues. The CDR3 sequence: CASSPDSGSYYEQYF. The DNA of the CDR3 is TGTGCCAGCAGCCCAGATAGCGGGAGTTACTACGAGCAGTACTTC.

The chain couples TRBV3-1 to TRBJ2-2; the D gene is possibly TRBD1 (5 bases). V was clipped by 1 base and J by 6 bases, with 9 bases between them. Per the germline V gene, CDR1 is LGHDT and CDR2 is YNNKEL (reference sequence). The CDR3 length is 14 residues. CDR3 loop: CASSQVVGPGELFF. CDR3 DNA: TGTGCCAGCAGCCAAGTGGTGGGGCCCGGGGAGCTGTTTTTT.

This clonotype occurred a few times. This chain connects TRBV7-3 to TRBJ2-1; D is unresolved. Germline V gene data show CDR1 as SGHTA and CDR2 as FQGTGA. The CDR3 sequence is 16 residues long. Between the trimmed V and J ends, which lost 5 bases and 0 bases, there was a span of 14 bases. The CDR3 bases are TGTGCCAGCAGCCTCCAACGCTACCCCTCCTACAATGAGCAGTTCTTC. Amino acids: CASSLQRYPSYNEQFF.

This clonotype appeared a few times. This rearrangement joins TRBV5-6 to TRBJ1-1; the D is unclear. The germline V gene has CDR1 SGHDT and CDR2 YYEEEE. The CDR3 is made up of 15 amino acids. The V gene lost 3 bases and the J gene lost 3 bases, with 15 bases spanning the gap. The CDR3 sequence: CASSSNGIWDTEAFF. CDR3 DNA: TGTGCCAGCAGCTCAAACGGGATATGGGACACTGAAGCTTTCTTT.

This clonotype was seen ten or more times. The chain is built from TRBV20-1 and TRBJ2-1; D unclear. The CDR3 has 15 amino acids. Germline values: CDR1 DFQATT, CDR2 SNEGSKA (reference sequence). V was clipped by 3 bases and J by 0 bases, with 12 bases between them. The CDR3: CSARSVESSYNEQFF. The CDR3 region has the DNA TGCAGTGCTAGGTCGGTAGAAAGCTCCTACAATGAGCAGTTCTTC.

This clonotype showed up many times. This chain links TRBV9 with TRBJ2-1; 10 nucleotides agree with TRBD2. The ends lost 1 base at V and 7 bases at J; junction bases unmatched: 8. CDR3 length equals 16 residues. CDR1 and CDR2 (germline): SGDLS, YYNGEE. The CDR3 DNA reads TGTGCCAGCAGCGTAACCCCAAGGACTAGCGGTAATGAGCAGTTCTTC. It encodes CASSVTPRTSGNEQFF.

This chain links TRBV27 with TRBJ2-5; perhaps TRBD2 as D (7 bases). Trimming took 6 bases from V and 4 from J, leaving 18 bases between them. The CDR3 runs to 15 residues. In germline, CDR1 is MNHEY, CDR2 SMNVEV (reference sequence). The CDR3 reads CASRGTLGGAETQYF. The CDR3 DNA sequence: TGTGCCAGCAGGGGAACCCTAGGGGGGGCAGAGACCCAGTACTTC.

This clonotype was observed a handful of times. The chain links TRBV27 to TRBJ2-7, with D tentatively TRBD2 (5 bases). Trimming cost V 0 bases and J 3 bases, with 15 bases left between them. The CDR3 is 16 residues long. The germline V gene encodes CDR1 MNHEY and CDR2 SMNVEV (reference sequence). Written as DNA, the CDR3 is TGTGCCAGCAGTTTATCTCCGACTATCGGATTCTACGAGCAGTACTTC. Protein product: CASSLSPTIGFYEQYF.

The chain joins TRBV5-1 to TRBJ2-2; 9 positions agree with TRBD2. The V gene end was trimmed by 0 bases and the J gene end by 6 bases; junction bases not matched to a gene: 6. The CDR3 is made up of 16 amino acids. Per germline, CDR1 SGHRS and CDR2 YFSETQ. CDR3 nucleotide sequence: TGCGCCAGCAGCTTGGGAGCGGGAGGCGCTCCCGGGGAGCTGTTTTTT. It is translated as CASSLGAGGAPGELFF.

The table lists this clonotype with a few counts. This sequence joins TRBV7-9 and TRBJ1-1; D perhaps matches TRBD1 (6 bases). CDR1 and CDR2 (germline): SEHNR, FQNEAQ (reference sequence). V was trimmed by 0 bases and J by 6 bases, leaving 11 bases between them. The CDR3 runs 14 residues. The CDR3: CASSLAGGRPEAFF. The CDR3 DNA is TGTGCCAGCAGCTTAGCGGGGGGGCGACCTGAAGCTTTCTTT.

The chain is built from TRBV6-1 and TRBJ1-4; 7 bases are a match to TRBD1. Germline V gene sequence: CDR1 MNHNS, CDR2 SASEGT. V lost 6 bases to trimming and J lost 4 bases; unmatched junction nucleotides: 8. The CDR3 runs to 15 residues. The CDR3 region has the DNA TGTGCCAGCAGGCCCGGACAGGCCTTTAATGAAAAACTGTTTTTT. Residues: CASRPGQAFNEKLFF.

The genes are TRBV6-5 and TRBJ1-1; TRBD1 aligns across 7 bases. J was trimmed by 6 bases and V by 1 base; bases with no gene match: 2. This CDR3 contains 13 residues. Germline CDR1 is MNHEY and CDR2 is SVGAGI. CDR3 sequence reads: CASSYFQGAEAFF. The CDR3 DNA follows: TGTGCCAGCAGTTACTTTCAGGGGGCTGAAGCTTTCTTT.

The chain couples TRBV24-1 to TRBJ2-1; tentative D call: TRBD2 (6 bases). The CDR3 has 15 amino acids. With 4 bases removed from V and 9 bases from J, the gap between germline ends came to 18 bases. CDR1 is KGHDR and CDR2 is SFDVKD in the germline V gene. DNA of the CDR3: TGTGCCACCAGTGACCTGCAACCGGGACTCAGTGAGCAGTTCTTC. This gives the protein CATSDLQPGLSEQFF.

This clonotype showed up many times. J is TRBJ2-1 and V is TRBV5-5; D gene unclear. The V end was cut by 4 bases, the J end by 1 base, with 12 bases between. The CDR3 length is 15 residues. Germline assignment: CDR1 SGHKS and CDR2 YYEKEE (reference sequence). CDR3: CASSPSWGSYNEQFF. CDR3 nucleotides: TGTGCCAGCAGCCCGTCGTGGGGTTCCTACAATGAGCAGTTCTTC.

There are many counts of this clonotype. The rearrangement links TRBV20-1 to TRBJ1-6, with D maybe TRBD1 (6 bases). With 3 bases removed from V and 0 bases from J, the gap between germline ends came to 15 bases. The germline CDR1 and CDR2 sequences are DFQATT and SNEGSKA (reference sequence). This CDR3 comprises 17 residues. CDR3: CSARQDSTSSYNSPLHF. CDR3 sequence (DNA): TGCAGTGCTAGGCAGGACAGCACGAGCTCCTATAATTCACCCCTCCACTTT.

This clonotype was detected only a few times. The gene calls are TRBV25-1 and TRBJ1-1; tentative D call: TRBD1 (6 bases). Germline V lookup: CDR1 MGHDK, CDR2 SYGVNS. CDR3 length: 15 residues. Between the trimmed V and J ends, which lost 6 bases and 0 bases, there was a span of 14 bases. The CDR3 region has the DNA TGTGCCAGCAGAGACAAGGGGACACTGAACACTGAAGCTTTCTTT. Amino acid sequence: CASRDKGTLNTEAFF.

The sample holds a few counts of this clonotype. This rearrangement joins TRBV24-1 to TRBJ2-2; 8 nucleotides align to TRBD1. Trimming took 4 bases from V and 7 from J; bases not matched to a gene: 4. This CDR3 is 14 amino acids long. CDR1 and CDR2 from the germline V gene are KGHDR and SFDVKD. CDR3 bases: TGTGCCACCAGTGAGACAGGGGCTAACGGGGAGCTGTTTTTT. Amino acid sequence: CATSETGANGELFF.

This clonotype was seen repeatedly, ten times or more. This rearrangement joins TRBV12-3 or TRBV12-4 to TRBJ2-7, with D unclear. CDR3 size: 12 residues. V dropped 4 bases and J dropped 3 bases, with 7 bases sitting between them. Here the CDR3 reads CASSWVRYEQYF. CDR3 DNA: TGTGCCAGCAGTTGGGTCCGCTACGAGCAGTACTTC.